This T cell receptor (beta chain) came from a study of blood T cell repertoires in COVID-19. Study information: The study drew acute and convalescent COVID-19 samples from the United States, Italy and Spain.

As processed by the authors: Amplification from reference gene primers served as the basis for estimated nucleated cell counts. Here immunoSEQ multiplex PCR was the method, and the copy in TCRdb shows in-frame clones only, minus some. The V and J calls and clone size are taken from that table; D and trimming were inferred from the DNA. The table lists roughly 250,000 clones, approximately 85% of them singletons, with roughly 4% in the top ten. The CDR3 spans 13 residues. The germline V gene encodes CDR1 SQVTM and CDR2 ANQGSEA. V lost 4 bases and J lost 5; bases outside the gene matches: 2. V is TRBV29-1 and J is TRBJ2-5; 12 positions match TRBD1. This clonotype was sampled from a woman under 40 who had recovered from COVID-19. Sequencing used PBMCs or T cells enriched from blood (not recorded which). The CDR3 reads CSVGDRGRETQYF. The CDR3 nucleotides are TGCAGCGTTGGGGACAGGGGGCGGGAGACCCAGTACTTC.